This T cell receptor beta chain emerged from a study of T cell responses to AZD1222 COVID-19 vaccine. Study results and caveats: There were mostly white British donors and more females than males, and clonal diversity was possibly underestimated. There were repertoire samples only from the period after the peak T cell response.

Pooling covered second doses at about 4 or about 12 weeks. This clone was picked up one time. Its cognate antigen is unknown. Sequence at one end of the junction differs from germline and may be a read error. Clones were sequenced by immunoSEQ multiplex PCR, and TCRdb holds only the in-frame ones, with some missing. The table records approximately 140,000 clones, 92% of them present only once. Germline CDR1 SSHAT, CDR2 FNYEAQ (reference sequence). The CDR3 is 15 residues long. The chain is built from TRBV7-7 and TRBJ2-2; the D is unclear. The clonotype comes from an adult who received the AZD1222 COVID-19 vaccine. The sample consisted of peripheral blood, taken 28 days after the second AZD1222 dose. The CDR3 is CASSSDPANTGELFF. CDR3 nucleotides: TGTGCTAGCAGCTCCGACCCAGCGAACACCGGGGAGCTGTTTTTT.